Shown below are 14 T cell receptor beta chains from a single sample sequenced in a study of blood T cell repertoires in COVID-19. Here immunoSEQ multiplex PCR was the method, and the copy in TCRdb shows in-frame clones only, minus some. Among about 160,000 clones listed, 65% to 85% were seen once. The material sequenced was peripheral blood. The origin of the receptors is a woman aged 80 or older with acute or convalescent COVID-19.

A single count supports this clone. The chain carries TRBV7-9 and TRBJ1-2; D gene unclear. Germline lookup yields CDR1 SEHNR and CDR2 FQNEAQ (reference sequence). The CDR3 totals 15 residues. The V and J ends lost 1 base and 2 bases respectively, with 11 bases between them. CDR3 bases: TGTGCCAGCAGCTTAGAAGCTCCGATAAACTATGGCTACACCTTC. It is translated as CASSLEAPINYGYTF.

This clone was observed once. The rearrangement joins TRBV18 to TRBJ1-4; the match to TRBD1 covers 7 bases. The CDR3 covers 14 residues. Germline assignment: CDR1 KGHSH and CDR2 LQKENI. Trimming took 6 bases from V and 8 from J; bases not matched to a gene: 9. CDR3 region: CASSPDREEEKLFF. CDR3 DNA: TGTGCCAGCTCGCCCGACAGGGAAGAGGAAAAACTGTTTTTT.

The V and J genes are TRBV19 and TRBJ2-7; a possible D gene is TRBD1 (6 bases). V lost 4 bases to trimming and J lost 0 bases, with 16 bases between them. Germline values: CDR1 LNHDA, CDR2 SQIVND (reference sequence). CDR3 length equals 16 residues. CDR3 residues: CASSKTRGKPSYEQYF. The CDR3 nucleotides read TGTGCCAGTAGTAAAACCAGGGGCAAACCCTCCTACGAGCAGTACTTC.

The chain links TRBV3-1 (or the pseudogene TRBV3-2) to TRBJ2-3, with TRBD1 identical over 7 bases. CDR3 size: 15 residues. The germline CDR1 and CDR2 sequences are LGHDT and YNNKEL (reference sequence). The V and J ends lost 4 bases and 2 bases, in that order; junction bases with no gene match: 6. The CDR3 sequence: CASSLEGGITDTQYF. The DNA of the CDR3 is TGTGCCAGCAGCCTTGAAGGGGGCATCACAGATACGCAGTATTTT.

The chain combines TRBV5-5 with TRBJ2-7, with a tentative D call TRBD1 (6 bases). V was pared by 2 bases and J by 1 base, with 10 bases between. This CDR3 has 14 residues. The germline CDR1 and CDR2 sequences are SGHKS and YYEKEE (reference sequence). CDR3 protein: CASSFYGTSYEQYF. The CDR3 coding sequence is TGTGCCAGCAGCTTTTACGGGACATCCTACGAGCAGTACTTC.

The V call is TRBV10-1, the J call TRBJ1-3; D remains unclear. Trimming took off 6 bases at V and 2 bases at J, with 29 bases between the two ends. The germline V gene encodes CDR1 WNHNN and CDR2 SYGVQD (reference sequence). The CDR3 has 20 amino acids. The CDR3 spells CASRVIGGRFVVFTGNTIYF. CDR3 nucleotide sequence: TGCGCCAGCAGAGTGATTGGTGGCAGGTTTGTAGTATTTACTGGAAACACCATATATTTT.

The rearrangement links TRBV4-2 to TRBJ2-5; TRBD1 agrees at 8 bases. Germline V lookup: CDR1 LGHNA, CDR2 YNFKEQ. Germline trimming cut 3 bases from V and 5 bases from J; bases unmatched to any gene: 11. The CDR3 length is 16 residues. CDR3 DNA sequence: TGTGCCAGCAGCCATCTCGCAGGGGGCGCGGGGGAGACCCAGTACTTC. This translates into CASSHLAGGAGETQYF.

The chain combines TRBV28 with TRBJ2-3; 7 bases match TRBD1. This CDR3 spans 14 amino acids. The V gene's germline CDR1 is MDHEN and CDR2 SYDVKM. Losses at the gene ends were 9 bases for V and 4 bases for J; bases not matched to a gene: 10. CDR3 bases: TGTGCCAGTCATGGGACAGATAGATCAGATACGCAGTATTTT. Amino acids: CASHGTDRSDTQYF.

The chain combines TRBV18 with TRBJ1-5; D is unresolved. Germline V lookup: CDR1 KGHSH, CDR2 LQKENI. The germline V and J ends were trimmed by 1 base and 6 bases, with 16 bases remaining between them. This CDR3 has 16 amino acids. The CDR3 loop is CASSPQTSAPGQPQHF. The CDR3 bases are TGTGCCAGCTCACCACAGACTTCCGCCCCGGGTCAGCCCCAGCATTTT.

The chain is built from TRBV19 and TRBJ2-1, with no clear D. This CDR3 is built from 12 residues. V was trimmed by 2 bases and J by 16 bases, leaving 15 bases between them. Germline CDR1 LNHDA, CDR2 SQIVND (reference sequence). CDR3 loop: CASSISGLRIFF. The DNA of the CDR3 is TGTGCCAGTAGTATATCAGGCCTCCGCATCTTCTTC.

The V call is TRBV4-1, the J call TRBJ2-7; 13 bases map to TRBD2. Germline lookup yields CDR1 MGHRA and CDR2 YSYEKL. The V segment lost 3 bases and the J segment 4 bases; nucleotides outside the gene matches: 12. The CDR3 consists of 18 residues. The CDR3 DNA sequence: TGCGCCAGCAGCCAGGTACTAGCGGGGGGGACCCTTTCGTACGAGCAGTACTTC. Translation gives CASSQVLAGGTLSYEQYF.

The rearrangement uses TRBV2 and TRBJ1-3; 7 nucleotides line up with TRBD1. The trim removed 6 bases at V and 0 bases at J, leaving 5 bases unmatched. Germline-derived CDR1 and CDR2 are SNHLY and FYNNEI. The CDR3 is 15 amino acids. The CDR3 loop is CASRRGQSSGNTIYF. The CDR3 nucleotides are TGTGCCAGCAGGAGGGGACAGAGCTCTGGAAACACCATATATTTT.

This clone showed up just once. V and J are TRBV18 and TRBJ2-7, with TRBD2 matching over 8 bases. Germline V gives CDR1 KGHSH, CDR2 LQKENI. Trimming cost V 2 bases and J 4 bases; bases outside gene matches: 7. The CDR3 covers 15 residues. The chain's CDR3 is CASSPVSGGGYEQYF. Here the CDR3 DNA reads TGTGCCAGCTCACCAGTGTCGGGAGGGGGTTACGAGCAGTACTTC.

The rearrangement links TRBV18 to TRBJ1-2; 7 nucleotides agree with TRBD1. Trimming at V came to 2 bases and at J to 3 bases, leaving 9 bases not matched to a gene. The germline gives CDR1 KGHSH, CDR2 LQKENI. The length of the CDR3 is 16 residues. This chain's CDR3 is CASSPGEGAGYYGYTF. The CDR3 nucleotides read TGTGCCAGCTCACCAGGAGAGGGGGCAGGGTACTATGGCTACACCTTC.